This is a list of T cell receptor beta chains from one sample in a study of OX40 agonist ivuxolimab in advanced cancers. Data came from immunoSEQ multiplex PCR; TCRdb stores just in-frame clones and leaves some out. This repertoire shows around 51,000 clones, around nine tenths found once; its top ten account for 10%. The material was CD4+ or CD8+ T cells sorted from blood, obtained in a trial of the OX40 agonist ivuxolimab. The receptors originated from an adult with an advanced solid tumor such as melanoma, head and neck, liver or kidney cancer. Both conserved end residues are part of each CDR3. A D gene is named only where the DNA matches it firmly. A clone size is listed for some rows: how often the clone was seen (once, few, many), or a class if it is expanded.

V,length,J,D,size,CDR3,DNA
TRBV27,14,TRBJ1-5,TRBD1,few,CASSPDRGNQPQHF,TGTGCCAGCAGTCCGGACAGGGGAAATCAGCCCCAGCATTTT
TRBV13,14,TRBJ2-7,.,.,CASSHRDETYEQYF,TGTGCCAGCAGCCACCGGGACGAGACCTACGAGCAGTACTTC
TRBV6-1,12,TRBJ1-1,.,.,CASRPLVTEAFF,TGTGCCAGCCGACCCTTGGTGACTGAAGCTTTCTTT
TRBV27,13,TRBJ2-6,.,.,CASAPSGANVLTF,TGTGCCAGCGCTCCCTCTGGGGCCAACGTCCTGACTTTC
TRBV2,15,TRBJ2-2,TRBD1,.,CASTKQGAGTGELFF,TGTGCCAGCACCAAACAGGGGGCCGGAACCGGGGAGCTGTTTTTT
TRBV12-5,20,TRBJ2-3,.,.,CASGLVGLDGRRGMTDTQYF,TGTGCTAGTGGTTTGGTAGGCTTGGACGGAAGGAGAGGGATGACAGATACGCAGTATTTT
TRBV19,12,TRBJ1-1,.,few,CASSMGTPEAFF,TGTGCCAGTAGTATGGGGACCCCTGAAGCTTTCTTT
TRBV25-1,16,TRBJ2-7,.,.,CASSELSSRGAYEQYF,TGTGCCAGCAGTGAGCTGTCCAGCCGGGGAGCCTACGAGCAGTACTTC
TRBV19,20,TRBJ2-1,.,.,CASSIYAVWGGSSSYNEQFF,TGTGCCAGTAGTATCTATGCCGTCTGGGGCGGGTCTAGCTCCTACAATGAGCAGTTCTTC
TRBV9,16,TRBJ2-3,TRBD2,many,CASSGLAGGREDTQYF,TGTGCCAGCAGCGGACTAGCGGGAGGTCGTGAGGATACGCAGTATTTT
TRBV4-1,17,TRBJ2-6,.,few,CASKGQGLFSGANVLTF,TGCGCCAGCAAGGGGCAGGGCCTTTTCTCTGGGGCCAACGTCCTGACTTTC
TRBV15,15,TRBJ2-7,TRBD2,.,CATSRDSGSLYEQYF,TGTGCCACCAGCAGAGACAGCGGGAGTCTTTACGAGCAGTACTTC
TRBV10-3,16,TRBJ2-7,.,.,CAISSFLGESSYEQYF,TGTGCCATCAGCTCGTTTCTGGGCGAAAGCTCCTACGAGCAGTACTTC
TRBV5-6,13,TRBJ1-1,.,.,CASSPGRRPEAFF,TGTGCCAGCAGCCCGGGCCGAAGGCCTGAAGCTTTCTTT
TRBV9,17,TRBJ1-1,.,few,CASSPSGGSQGDTEAFF,TGTGCCAGCAGCCCAAGTGGGGGCAGCCAAGGGGACACTGAAGCTTTCTTT